This TCR beta chain appears in the sequencing data of a study of blood T cell repertoires in COVID-19. V lost 7 bases and J lost 7; bases outside the gene matches: 8. CDR1 is MNHEY, CDR2 SVGEGT, per germline. The CDR3 consists of 14 residues. TCRdb's copy holds only in-frame clones and misses some; the assay was immunoSEQ multiplex PCR. The sample shows approximately 170,000 clones, roughly four fifths of them seen only once. Sequenced: peripheral blood. This TCR derives from a human donor in a cohort sampled during active COVID-19. V and J are TRBV6-2 or TRBV6-3 and TRBJ1-5; 9 positions match TRBD1. CDR3 sequence reads: CASTPQGAGQPQHF. CDR3 nucleotides: TGTGCCAGCACCCCACAGGGGGCGGGGCAGCCCCAGCATTTT.